The 10 T cell receptor beta chains reported below all come from one sample, sequenced in a study of T cells in Graves' hyperthyroidism and ophthalmopathy. RNA transcripts provided the source from which TCR beta CDR3 regions were amplified. The HTBI primer set drove a first-round RT-PCR of the TCR CDR3. In TCRdb, the multiplex PCR reads were re-called with MiXCR into one record per CDR3 protein. The sample lists approximately 610,000 distinct CDR3 sequences, approximately 14% occurring once. Sequencing was done on a sample of blood. These receptors came from a woman in her 40s with Graves' ophthalmopathy.

This clonotype was counted ten times or more. V gene TRBV5-5 combines with J gene TRBJ2-2; no reliable D call. The germline V gene encodes CDR1 SGHKS and CDR2 YYEKEE (reference sequence). CDR3 length: 15 amino acids. The V and J ends lost 0 bases and 1 base respectively, with 7 bases between them. The CDR3 nucleotides are TGTGCCAGCAGCTTGGGGCCGATGAACACCGGGGAGCTGTTTTTT. It codes for CASSLGPMNTGELFF.

The rearrangement joins TRBV29-1 to TRBJ1-3; D is unresolved. CDR3 length: 12 residues. V was cut by 0 bases and J by 4 bases, with 4 bases left in between. CDR1 is SQVTM and CDR2 is ANQGSEA in the germline V gene. The CDR3 is CSVEDLGNTIYF. The CDR3 nucleotides are TGCAGCGTTGAAGACTTAGGAAACACCATATATTTT.

The chain joins TRBV20-1 to TRBJ2-1, with 13 bases lining up with TRBD2. The CDR3 length is 16 residues. Looked up from germline, CDR1 is DFQATT and CDR2 is SNEGSKA (reference sequence). With 4 bases clipped from V and 6 bases from J, the junction kept 9 bases outside the gene matches. The CDR3 region has the DNA TGCAGTGCTAATACCGGGACTAGCGGGATTGGCAATGAGCAGTTCTTC. This gives the protein CSANTGTSGIGNEQFF.

This clonotype was seen repeatedly, ten times or more. This chain uses TRBV7-2 with TRBJ2-7; tentatively, D is TRBD1 (5 bases). CDR1 is SGHTA, CDR2 FQGNSA, per germline. The CDR3 runs to 15 residues. Trimming stripped 4 bases from V and 0 bases from J, with 13 bases between. In DNA form, the CDR3 reads TGTGCCAGCAGCTCCCAGGGTGGTGGCTCCTACGAGCAGTACTTC. Residues: CASSSQGGGSYEQYF.

In its sample, this clonotype was seen many times. J is TRBJ2-2 and V is TRBV2; 7 bases match TRBD2. J was trimmed by 7 bases and V by 0 bases; bases with no gene match: 5. The CDR3 contains 15 residues. The germline gives CDR1 SNHLY, CDR2 FYNNEI. The CDR3 nucleotides are TGTGCCAGCAGTGAAGCGTTACTAGCGATCGGGGAGCTGTTTTTT. This codes for CASSEALLAIGELFF.

In its sample, this clonotype was seen many times. The J gene is TRBJ2-7, the V gene TRBV20-1, with no clear D. The CDR3 covers 12 residues. V was pared by 2 bases and J by 1 base, with 6 bases between. Germline CDR1 reads DFQATT; CDR2 reads SNEGSKA (reference sequence). The DNA of the CDR3 is TGCAGTGCTAGACCCATTTCCTACGAGCAGTACTTC. Translation: CSARPISYEQYF.

A word on this clonotype: A read error may be the cause here, since a much bigger clone is one base away. The chain joins TRBV27 to TRBJ1-1; D is perhaps TRBD1 (5 bases). Germline-derived CDR1 and CDR2 are MNHEY and SMNVEV (reference sequence). This CDR3 contains 15 residues. The CDR3 protein is CASTPIGREGTEALF. The DNA of the CDR3 is TGTGCCAGCACCCCAATCGGGCGGGAGGGGACTGAAGCTCTCTTT.

The chain has TRBV7-2 and TRBJ2-1, with 7 bases aligning to TRBD2. V trimming: 0 bases; J trimming: 4 bases; junction bases outside the gene matches: 3. This CDR3 contains 15 residues. Per germline, CDR1 SGHTA and CDR2 FQGNSA. The CDR3 DNA reads as TGTGCCAGCAGCTTAGCGGGAGGGGTTTACAATGAGCAGTTCTTC. Amino acids: CASSLAGGVYNEQFF. Drawing the rest from reference TRBV7-2 and TRBJ2-1, the complete variable domain is GAGVSQSPSNKVTEKGKDVELRCDPISGHTALYWYRQSLGQGLEFLIYFQGNSAPDKSGLPSDRFSAERTGGSVSTLTIQRTQQEDSAVYLCASSLAGGVYNEQFFGPGTRLTVL.

V usage is TRBV28 and J usage is TRBJ1-1, with D unresolved. The CDR3 consists of 13 residues. The V gene lost 4 bases and the J gene lost 9 bases, with 15 bases spanning the gap. CDR1 and CDR2 (germline): MDHEN, SYDVKM. The CDR3 bases are TGTGCCAGCAGTTCGCCGGGCCAAGGAAAAGCTTTCTTT. This translates into CASSSPGQGKAFF. The full variable domain, rest sourced from reference TRBV28 and TRBJ1-1, is DVKVTQSSRYLVKRTGEKVFLECVQDMDHENMFWYRQDPGLGLRLIYFSYDVKMKEKGDIPEGYSVSREKKERFSLILESASTNQTSMYLCASSSPGQGKAFFGQGTRLTVV.

Many counts were recorded for this clonotype. J is TRBJ2-7 and V is TRBV4-1; TRBD1 is a possible D gene (5 bases). From germline, CDR1 is MGHRA and CDR2 YSYEKL. This CDR3 region has 15 residues. The V gene lost 1 base and the J gene lost 3 bases, with 13 bases spanning the gap. Written as DNA, the CDR3 is TGCGCCAGCAGCCAAGTGTTTGGTACAGGCTACGAGCAGTACTTC. This sequence encodes CASSQVFGTGYEQYF.